This entry features one T cell receptor (beta chain) sequence. The target of this receptor is not known. Per-nucleotide qualities are absent, and no much larger clonotype sits a single base away. A distance of 14 bases separates the germline ends of V and J, which lose 0 bases and 8 bases respectively. From its cysteine to its phenylalanine, the CDR3 spans 15 amino acids. Only CDR3 DNA is held: 45 bases, read in frame from base 1. The germline V gene (reference sequence) provides CDR1 SEHNR and CDR2 FQNEAQ. TCRbeta CDR3 regions were amplified from genomic DNA by means of the immunoSEQ Assay, a bias-controlled multiplex PCR. On the study's bioinformatics: Nucleated cell counts per sample were estimated from amplification of reference gene primers within the assay. To quantify the absolute abundance of each unique TCRbeta CDR3 rearrangement, sequence reads were collapsed and filtered. Productive Simpson clonality was computed per sample as the square root of Simpson's diversity index over productive rearrangements. TCRdb mirrors the immuneACCESS table, restricted to in-frame sequences. Some clones are absent from its copies; in checked studies, under half trace to an unresolved V gene, and the reason for the others is unknown. For V, J and clone size, that table is used; D and trimming come from the DNA. In this sample the table shows 150,000 to 250,000 clones, 65% to 85% of which occur a single time. The leading ten clones occupy approximately 7.6% of the sample.

This sample is part of a study of blood T cell repertoires in COVID-19 (dated by TCRdb to 2018 to 2021). About the study as a whole: The collaborator samples originated in the United States, Italy and Spain and spanned the acute and convalescent phases of COVID-19. The samples were drawn from two sources: the first 160 participants of the ongoing ImmuneRACE study, and 950 to 1,500 subjects contributed by 6 global collaborators. Subjects who had been exposed to COVID-19, were actively infected with it, or had recovered from it provided the deeply sampled blood TCRbeta repertoires that made up the dataset. Sample metadata almost always included a de-identified subject ID, COVID-19 status, age in years and sex. HLA class I and class II types, where available, came from metadata supplied by the sample provider rather than from assay-based typing. The material from the prospective study consisted of cDNA or gDNA derived from T cells, B-cell-depleted T cells, or PBMCs. A freely available public database, intended as a resource for researchers studying the immune response to SARS-CoV-2, is where the repertoires were released. Study-level results and caveats: Clinical and demographic metadata were provided uncurated, with the amount varying by source and participant.

In the prospective study, participants were roughly 18 to 100 years old, resided in about two dozen geographic areas of the United States, and were enrolled through a virtual design. In the prospective study, participants were assigned to cohorts based on the clinical history participants reported in a screening survey and a study questionnaire. Recovered participants in ImmuneRACE Cohort 3 were defined as having two consecutive negative NP/OP PCR tests, clearance from a healthcare professional, or resolution of symptoms. In the prospective study, mobile phlebotomists collected whole blood, serum and a nasopharyngeal or oropharyngeal swab from each participant. Additional blood draws and questionnaires over an approximately two-month period could optionally be provided by prospective study participants. Prospective study blood samples were shipped either frozen or at room temperature before DNA extraction.

The chain is encoded by TRBV7-9 joined to TRBJ2-1; possibly the D gene is TRBD2, per 5 matching bases. The origin of this receptor is a man aged 35-49 years who had recovered from COVID-19. The sample was PBMCs or T cells enriched from blood (not recorded which). The DNA sequence reads TGTGCCAGCAGCTTAGCGAACGGGGTCTTCGATGAGCAGTTCTTC. Its protein reads: CASSLANGVFDEQFF.